This TCR beta chain came from a study of shared clonotypes between healthy human individuals. It was CD45RO-negative cells, positively selected for CCR7, that made up naive CD8 cells, with terminally differentiated effector memory CD45RA+ cells excluded. Turning to this clone: Its antigen remains unknown.

Findings of the study overall: Roughly 5% of naive CD4 clonotypes were common to a handful of donors.

Assay: immunoSEQ multiplex PCR; the TCRdb copy retains only in-frame clones and omits some. The table lists hundreds of thousands of clones, about 91% of them singletons. The sample consisted of naive CD8+ T cells sorted from blood. The receptor comes from a man in his thirties or forties in good health.

CDR3 in DNA: TGTGCCAGCAGCTTGGGTTGGGGGGGCAGGTACGAGCAGTACTTC. Its protein is CASSLGWGGRYEQYF. The chain couples TRBV11-2 to TRBJ2-7; perhaps TRBD2 as D (7 bases). V was shortened by 3 bases and J by 4 bases, with 16 bases between the two germline ends. Germline loops: CDR1 SGHAT, CDR2 FQNNGV. The CDR3 sequence is 15 residues long.